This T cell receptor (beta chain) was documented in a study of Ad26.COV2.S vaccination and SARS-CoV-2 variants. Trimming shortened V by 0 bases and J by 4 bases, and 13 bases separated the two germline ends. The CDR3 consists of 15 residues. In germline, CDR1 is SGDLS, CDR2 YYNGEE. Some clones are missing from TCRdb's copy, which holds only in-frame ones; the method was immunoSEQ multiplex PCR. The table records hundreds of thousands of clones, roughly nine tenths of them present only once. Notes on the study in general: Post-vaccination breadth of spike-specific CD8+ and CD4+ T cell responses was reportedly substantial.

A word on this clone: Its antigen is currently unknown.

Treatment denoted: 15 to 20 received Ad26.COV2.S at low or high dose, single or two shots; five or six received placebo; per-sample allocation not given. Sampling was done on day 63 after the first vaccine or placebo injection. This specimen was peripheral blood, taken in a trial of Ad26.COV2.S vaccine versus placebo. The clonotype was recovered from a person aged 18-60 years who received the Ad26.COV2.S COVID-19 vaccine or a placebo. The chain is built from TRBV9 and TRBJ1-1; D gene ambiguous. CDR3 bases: TGTGCCAGCAGCGTAGGAACAGAGTATATCACTGAAGCTTTCTTT. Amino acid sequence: CASSVGTEYITEAFF.